What follows describes a single TCR beta chain. The antigen is undetermined. This sample is part of a study of identical twins. Study-wide results and caveats: Beta out-of-frame sequences showed weaker excess twin sharing. Monozygotic twins shared more out-of-frame TCR alpha than recombination models predicted.

Trimming shortened V by 4 bases and J by 0 bases, and 8 bases separated the two germline ends. Germline-derived CDR1 and CDR2 are SQVTM and ANQGSEA. The CDR3 consists of 13 residues. Template switching added a universal primer site, and cDNA bore unique molecular identifiers. TCRdb re-called the 5' RACE reads through MiXCR, storing one row per CDR3 protein. The table lists about 690,000 distinct CDR3 sequences, around 20% of them singletons. These data were also reused for a study on T cells expressing NK-cell markers.

The source of this sequence is a young woman in good health. The rearrangement joins TRBV29-1 to TRBJ2-3; no clear D gene. Sequencing was carried out using PBMCs. CDR3 nucleotides: TGCAGCGTTGCGGCCGTGAGCACAGATACGCAGTATTTT. This translates into CSVAAVSTDTQYF.